The present entry profiles one T cell receptor (beta chain) with its context. What it binds is unknown. The V gene's germline CDR1 is MGHDK and CDR2 SYGVNS. The CDR3 is made up of 12 amino acids. V was cut by 6 bases and J by 4 bases, with 8 bases left in between. This sample was taken from a study of T cell responses to AZD1222 COVID-19 vaccine. Study-wide results and caveats: White British donors predominated, females outnumbered males, and clonal diversity was possibly underestimated. Unmutated regions of variants are reportedly targeted by nearly half of spike-specific TCRs. Vaccination with two AZD1222 doses was followed by a rise in Spike-specific TCR breadth and depth. Sampling captured repertoires only after the peak T cell response.

Sequencing used immunoSEQ multiplex PCR; TCRdb keeps in-frame clones, though not all of them. The repertoire holds approximately 140,000 clones, with less than 95% as singletons. The rearrangement links TRBV25-1 to TRBJ2-3, with unresolved D. The clonotype was recovered from an adult who received the MenACWY meningococcal vaccine as a control. The input for sequencing was peripheral blood, taken 28 days after the second dose of the MenACWY control vaccine. CDR3 DNA: TGTGCCAGCAGGAGATCCCCAGATACGCAGTATTTT. Amino acid sequence: CASRRSPDTQYF. The full variable domain, in which reference TRBV25-1 and TRBJ2-3 provide the parts outside the CDR3, is EADIYQTPRYLVIGTGKKITLECSQTMGHDKMYWYQQDPGMELHLIHYSYGVNSTEKGDLSSESTVSRIRTEHFPLTLESARPSHTSQYLCASRRSPDTQYFGPGTRLTVL.